The 20 T cell receptor beta chains below come from one sample, sequenced in a study of tumor-infiltrating lymphocytes in primary liver carcinoma. Without any cell sorting, about 19-30 mg of bulk tissue yielded co-extracted RNA and DNA. The input was 400 to 500 ng total RNA; TCR beta cDNA was made from it with a constant-region primer. Libraries for TCR beta were built through three nested multiplex PCR rounds, which together made up a slightly modified ARM-PCR procedure. With TRBV1-TRBV30 forward primers and a C-beta reverse primer, the first two PCR rounds were run for approximately 9 cycles each. TCRdb re-analysed the multiplex PCR reads in MiXCR, keeping a single row per CDR3 protein. The sample includes 90,000 to 150,000 distinct CDR3 sequences, around 62% of them seen just once. Sequencing used liver tumor tissue from sampling region 1. Subset described: tumor region T1, superior pole. These receptors all come from a woman in her fifties or sixties with primary liver carcinoma and hepatitis B virus infection.

Points on this clonotype: This may be a read error, as it is one base from a much larger clone. The CDR3 DNA is TGCAGCGTTGAAGACAAGTACCAAGAGACCCTGTACTTC. This codes for CSVEDKYQETLYF. The chain is built from TRBV29-1 and TRBJ2-5; D remains unclear. Looked up from germline, CDR1 is SQVTM and CDR2 is ANQGSEA. The CDR3 totals 13 residues.

To note about this clonotype: In this CDR3 the conserved last residue, phenylalanine or tryptophan, is missing, so a read error is likely. As DNA, the CDR3 is TGTGCCATCTCGGCGGGGCACGAGATCCAGTACATC. Protein sequence: CAISAGHEIQYI. This chain joins TRBV10-3 and TRBJ2-5; D perhaps matches TRBD2 (6 bases). Germline CDR1 and CDR2: ENHRY and SYGVKD. This CDR3 region has 12 residues.

Points on this clonotype: Likely a read error: the CDR3 ends without its conserved phenylalanine or tryptophan. The J gene is TRBJ2-3, the V gene TRBV6-2 or TRBV6-3, with 7 bases lining up with TRBD2. Trimming cost V 6 bases and J 0 bases; bases outside gene matches: 9. Germline CDR1 and CDR2: MNHEY and SVGEGT. This CDR3 comprises 16 residues. The CDR3 loop reads CASRPALAESTDTQYI. For the CDR3, the DNA is TGTGCCAGCAGACCCGCCCTAGCGGAAAGCACAGATACGCAGTATATT.

This clonotype was observed at least ten times. The chain combines TRBV14 with TRBJ2-3; 8 bases are a match to TRBD1. Germline lookup yields CDR1 SGHDN and CDR2 FVKESK. J was trimmed by 5 bases and V by 2 bases; bases with no gene match: 6. This CDR3 has 15 residues. The CDR3, as DNA: TGTGCCAGCAGCCAAAGACAGGGGTTCGGAGATACGCAGTATTTT. This gives the protein CASSQRQGFGDTQYF.

This clonotype was seen at least ten times. This chain joins TRBV12-5 and TRBJ2-7, with TRBD1 matching over 8 bases. The CDR3 runs to 13 residues. In germline, CDR1 is LGHNT, CDR2 FRNRAP. The junction had 4 bases not matched to a gene; V was cut back by 7 bases and J by 2 bases. CDR3 DNA: TGTGCTAGTGCCCGGGACAGGACCTACGAGCAGTACTTC. Translating gives CASARDRTYEQYF.

As regards this clonotype: A read error is possible here, since a much larger clone lies one base away. The rearrangement links TRBV6-2 or TRBV6-3 to TRBJ1-3, with D unclear. Per germline, CDR1 MNHEY and CDR2 SVGEGT. There are 13 residues in the CDR3. CDR3 in DNA: TGTGCCTGTGGCCGACCGGCGGAGAACACCGTATATTTT. It codes for CACGRPAENTVYF.

This clonotype was observed once. The junction departs from germline at one end; a sequencing error may be responsible. The rearrangement links TRBV4-1 to TRBJ1-1; D may be TRBD1 (5 bases). The germline V gene has CDR1 MGHRA and CDR2 YSYEKL. CDR3 length equals 12 residues. The CDR3 spells CASSAGNTEVFF. In nucleotides, the CDR3 is TGCGCCAGCAGTGCAGGGAACACTGAAGTTTTCTTT.

Regarding this clonotype: This may be a read error, as it is one base from a much larger clone. The V and J genes are TRBV5-4 and TRBJ2-2; D is ambiguous. The length of the CDR3 is 12 residues. Per the germline V gene, CDR1 is SGHNT and CDR2 is YYREEE (reference sequence). CDR3 protein: CVSSLTTGELFF. The CDR3 DNA follows: TGTGTCAGCAGCTTGACCACCGGGGAGCTGTTTTTT.

The rearrangement links TRBV28 to TRBJ2-4; 8 bases are a match to TRBD2. The CDR3 has 14 amino acids. The germline gives CDR1 MDHEN, CDR2 SYDVKM. The trim removed 6 bases at V and 7 bases at J, leaving 8 bases unmatched. The CDR3 DNA reads TGTGCCAGCAGACTTAGCGGGACGAAGAACATTCAGTACTTC. Its translation: CASRLSGTKNIQYF.

The count of this clonotype is one. Given the absence of the conserved phenylalanine or tryptophan at the CDR3 end, a read error is likely. This chain uses TRBV11-2 with TRBJ2-7; either TRBD1 or TRBD2 may fit D (5 bases each). This CDR3 contains 15 residues. Germline CDR1 and CDR2: SGHAT and FQNNGV. CDR3 DNA: TGTCCCAGCAGCTTAGGTCTAGTGGGGGCCTACGAGCAGTACCTC. This gives the protein CPSSLGLVGAYEQYL.

Worth noting for this clonotype: Relative to the germline gene, one junction end is altered; a read error may explain this. The chain carries TRBV4-2 and TRBJ2-2, with 8 bases lining up with TRBD1. From germline, CDR1 is LGHNA and CDR2 YNFKEQ. There are 16 residues in the CDR3. CDR3 in DNA: TGTGCCAGCAGTCAGCAGGGGGCGCGCGATACCGGGGGGCTGTTTTTT. Its protein product is CASSQQGARDTGGLFF.

A note on this clonotype: This CDR3 fails to terminate in the conserved phenylalanine or tryptophan, so it likely reflects a read error. The rearrangement joins TRBV11-2 to TRBJ2-5; D is ambiguous. Germline CDR1 and CDR2: SGHAT and FQNNGV. The CDR3 is made up of 11 amino acids. Here the CDR3 reads CVSSPAETQYI. The CDR3 nucleotides read TGTGTCAGCAGCCCCGCAGAGACCCAGTACATC.

This clonotype was counted ten times or more. The CDR3 DNA sequence: TGCAGCGTTGAAGGGGCGGGAAATCAAGAGACCCAGTACTTC. It specifies CSVEGAGNQETQYF. V is TRBV29-1 and J is TRBJ2-5; a weak D match, TRBD2 (6 bases). Germline loops: CDR1 SQVTM, CDR2 ANQGSEA. V dropped 1 base and J dropped 2 bases, with 11 bases sitting between them. This CDR3 is built from 14 residues.

For this clonotype: A read error may explain this, as a much larger clone is one base away. J is TRBJ1-5 and V is TRBV20-1, with 7 positions matching TRBD1. The CDR3 has 15 residues. CDR1 is DFQATT and CDR2 is SNEGSKA in the germline V gene (reference sequence). With V trimmed by 4 bases and J by 7 bases, 13 bases remained unmatched. This CDR3 reads CSANTGFGGQQPQHF. Written as DNA, the CDR3 is TGCAGTGCTAATACAGGCTTTGGGGGACAGCAGCCCCAGCATTTT.

As concerns this clonotype: This likely comes from a read error, as the CDR3 has no conserved phenylalanine or tryptophan at its end. The DNA is left out, because the CDR3 cannot be placed on it with certainty; the CDR3 is given as TCRdb lists it. The chain is built from TRBV11-2 and TRBJ2-6; the table assigns TRBD2, which was not confirmed against the DNA. In germline, CDR1 is SGHAT, CDR2 FQNNGV. The CDR3 is 16 amino acids in total, end residues counted. CDR3 loop: CASSLRGTSGANVPTL.

On this clonotype: This may come from a read error, since a much larger clone is one base off. The V and J genes are TRBV29-1 and TRBJ1-4, with unresolved D. V was pared by 6 bases and J by 0 bases, with 11 bases between. The CDR3 runs to 14 residues. Germline CDR1 SQVTM, CDR2 ANQGSEA. The CDR3 nucleotides are TGCAGCGTCACATGTTATGCAACTAATGAAAAACTGTTTTTT. Protein: CSVTCYATNEKLFF. Full variable domain (outside the CDR3, taken from reference TRBV29-1 and TRBJ1-4): SAVISQKPSRDICQRGTSLTIQCQVDSQVTMMFWYRQQPGQSLTLIATANQGSEATYESGFVIDKFPISRPNLTFSTLTVSNMSPEDSSIYLCSVTCYATNEKLFFGSGTQLSVL.

There are a few counts of this clonotype. The V gene is TRBV5-5, the J gene TRBJ1-1, with 9 bases fitting TRBD1. Trimming took 4 bases from V and 4 from J; bases not matched to a gene: 14. Per germline, CDR1 SGHKS and CDR2 YYEKEE (reference sequence). This CDR3 region has 17 residues. The CDR3 nucleotides read TGTGCCAGCAGCCCCCGTACAGGGGGCGCTTCTTCCACTGAAGCTTTCTTT. Its protein product is CASSPRTGGASSTEAFF.

The chain carries TRBV10-3 and TRBJ2-7; 10 bases match TRBD1. Per the germline V gene, CDR1 is ENHRY and CDR2 is SYGVKD. The length of the CDR3 is 13 residues. V lost 6 bases and J lost 6; bases outside the gene matches: 5. For the CDR3, the DNA is TGTGCCATCAGCGATGACAGGGGGCTCGAGCAGTACTTC. This codes for CAISDDRGLEQYF.

The rearrangement links TRBV10-3 to TRBJ2-1, with 8 bases identical to TRBD2. The CDR3 sequence is 18 residues long. V trimming: 4 bases; J trimming: 5 bases; junction bases outside the gene matches: 16. The germline gives CDR1 ENHRY, CDR2 SYGVKD. CDR3 nucleotide sequence: TGTGCCATCAGTGTGTCGGGGCGAACTAGCGGTGGGAACAATGAGCAGTTCTTC. Amino acid sequence: CAISVSGRTSGGNNEQFF.

With regard to this clonotype: The CDR3 does not close with the conserved phenylalanine or tryptophan, likely indicating a read error. The limits of the CDR3 on the DNA are not certain, so only TCRdb's listed CDR3 is given. The chain employs TRBV29-1 and TRBJ2-3; the table's D call of TRBD1 was not tested on the DNA. The CDR3 length is 13 residues, termini included. Germline CDR1 reads SQVTM; CDR2 reads ANQGSEA. The CDR3 here is CSEGVSSTDTRYL.